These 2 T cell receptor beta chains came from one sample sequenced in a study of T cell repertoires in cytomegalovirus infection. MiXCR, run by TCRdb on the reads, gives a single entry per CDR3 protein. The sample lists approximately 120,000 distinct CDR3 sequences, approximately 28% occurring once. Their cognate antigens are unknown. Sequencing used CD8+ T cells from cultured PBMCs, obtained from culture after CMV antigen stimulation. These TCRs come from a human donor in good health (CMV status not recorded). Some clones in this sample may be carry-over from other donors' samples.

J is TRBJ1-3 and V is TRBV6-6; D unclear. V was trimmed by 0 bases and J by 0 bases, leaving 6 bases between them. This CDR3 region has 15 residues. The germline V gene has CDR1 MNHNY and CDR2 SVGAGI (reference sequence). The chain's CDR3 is CASSYSRISGNTIYF. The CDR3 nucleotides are TGTGCCAGCAGTTACTCGAGGATCTCTGGAAACACCATATATTTT.

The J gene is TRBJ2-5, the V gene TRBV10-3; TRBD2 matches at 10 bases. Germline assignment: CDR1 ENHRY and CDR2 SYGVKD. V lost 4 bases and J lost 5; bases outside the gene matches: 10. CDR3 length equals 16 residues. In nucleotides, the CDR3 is TGTGCCATCAGTGTGCCCAGCGGGGGGGCCCACGAGACCCAGTACTTC. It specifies CAISVPSGGAHETQYF.